This T cell receptor beta chain is drawn from a study of response to subunit inactivated influenza vaccine. This clonotype was seen at least ten times. TCRdb re-analysed the RT-PCR reads in MiXCR, keeping a single row per CDR3 protein. Of a few hundred thousand distinct CDR3 sequences detected, 10% to 12% appear once; the ten largest clones hold 11%. Germline V gene sequence: CDR1 MNHNS, CDR2 SASEGT. Trimming took off 6 bases at V and 2 bases at J, with 11 bases between the two ends. The CDR3 is made up of 13 amino acids. These same records also appear under a second study, on T cells expressing NK-cell markers. From that paper: Production of TCR beta cDNA relied on 5'RACE template switching with UMIs. Clarity on HCMV specificity was lacking for the expanded NKG2C+ T cell clones.

The chain is built from TRBV6-1 and TRBJ2-7; D is perhaps TRBD2 (6 bases). The sample here was PBMCs from blood, taken on the day of vaccination. The TCR sequence derives from a man aged 50-59 years who received an inactivated influenza vaccine. CDR3 sequence reads: CASSRGVTYEQYF. The CDR3 DNA reads as TGTGCCAGCAGCCGCGGGGTGACCTACGAGCAGTACTTC.